What follows are 19 T cell receptor beta chains derived from one specimen sequenced in a study of cytomegalovirus exposure and HLA in healthy donors. The PCR employed 60 Vbeta primers together with 13 Jbeta primers. Only in-frame clones appear in the TCRdb table, and some are missing; sequencing was by immunoSEQ multiplex PCR. Among more than 65,000 clones listed, 75% to 80% were seen once. The specimen was PBMCs. The receptors were gathered from a female donor in good health and CMV-seronegative.

The chain recombines TRBV30 with TRBJ1-2, with 8 bases aligning to TRBD1. Germline V gene lookup returns CDR1 GTSNPN and CDR2 SVGIG (reference sequence). Trimming took 3 bases from V and 0 from J; bases not matched to a gene: 9. This CDR3 is built from 16 residues. The CDR3: CAWSPGQGPANYGYTF. The DNA for the CDR3 is TGTGCCTGGAGCCCAGGACAGGGCCCCGCTAACTATGGCTACACCTTC.

The CDR3 protein is CAISDREIRNTIYF. CDR3 sequence (DNA): TGTGCCATCAGTGATAGAGAGATCCGAAACACCATATATTTT. The chain couples TRBV10-3 to TRBJ1-3; D unclear. The V end lost 3 bases, the J end lost 5 bases, and 11 bases lay between the germline ends. The CDR3 contains 14 residues. Germline CDR1 and CDR2: ENHRY and SYGVKD.

This clone was recorded once. J is TRBJ1-2 and V is TRBV7-4; tentative D call: TRBD1 (6 bases). CDR3 size: 13 residues. Germline CDR1 and CDR2: SGHVT and SQSDAQ. V lost 5 bases, J lost 14 bases, and 21 bases lay in between. The CDR3 DNA sequence: TGTGCCAGCAGCCCCCAGCCAGGGGAGCCGGGGACCTTC. This translates into CASSPQPGEPGTF.

The chain has TRBV10-1 and TRBJ1-5, with D possibly being TRBD1 (6 bases). The CDR3 spans 15 residues. Trimming shortened V by 3 bases and J by 7 bases, and 16 bases separated the two germline ends. The germline gives CDR1 WNHNN, CDR2 SYGVQD (reference sequence). The CDR3 loop reads CASSEVWGPGQPQHF. The CDR3 DNA reads as TGCGCCAGCAGTGAAGTGTGGGGGCCGGGGCAGCCCCAGCATTTT.

This rearrangement joins TRBV6-5 to TRBJ2-3, with 9 bases aligning to TRBD2. The length of the CDR3 is 14 residues. Losses at the gene ends were 8 bases for V and 2 bases for J; bases not matched to a gene: 5. The germline V gene has CDR1 MNHEY and CDR2 SVGAGI. CDR3 amino acids: CASSAGGFTDTQYF. Here the CDR3 DNA reads TGTGCCAGCTCAGCGGGGGGATTCACAGATACGCAGTATTTT.

The sample holds a few counts of this clone. The CDR3 protein is CASLRTGLSEQYF. Here the CDR3 DNA reads TGTGCCAGCCTCCGGACAGGGTTAAGCGAGCAGTACTTC. The genes are TRBV6-6 and TRBJ2-7; 8 bases agree with TRBD1. After removal of 8 bases from V and 6 bases from J, the junction contained 9 bases not matched to a gene. The CDR3 length is 13 residues. The germline CDR1 and CDR2 sequences are MNHNY and SVGAGI (reference sequence).

The V gene is TRBV7-2, the J gene TRBJ2-7; TRBD2 matches 10 bases. CDR1 and CDR2 from the germline V gene are SGHTA and FQGNSA. There are 17 residues in the CDR3. The V gene end was trimmed by 1 base and the J gene end by 1 base; junction bases not matched to a gene: 7. The CDR3, as DNA: TGTGCCAGCAGCTTAGAGGCTAGCGGGGGATTTTCCTACGAGCAGTACTTC. This translates into CASSLEASGGFSYEQYF.

The chain joins TRBV18 to TRBJ2-5, with D hard to call. CDR3 size: 12 residues. The germline V and J ends were trimmed by 4 bases and 3 bases, with 6 bases remaining between them. Germline V gives CDR1 KGHSH, CDR2 LQKENI. CDR3 loop: CASSRNKETQYF. The CDR3 DNA follows: TGTGCCAGCTCACGAAACAAAGAGACCCAGTACTTC.

The V call is TRBV4-2, the J call TRBJ2-7; TRBD1 matches at 7 bases. The V gene's germline CDR1 is LGHNA and CDR2 YNFKEQ. The V gene end was trimmed by 4 bases and the J gene end by 5 bases; junction bases not matched to a gene: 11. The CDR3 contains 15 residues. This chain's CDR3 is CASSREEGAEDEQYF. The CDR3 DNA reads as TGTGCCAGCAGCCGAGAAGAGGGGGCAGAGGACGAGCAGTACTTC.

This clone came up a few times. The V call is TRBV29-1, the J call TRBJ2-1, with 7 nucleotides matching TRBD2. Looked up from germline, CDR1 is SQVTM and CDR2 is ANQGSEA. The CDR3 covers 14 residues. V was pared by 6 bases and J by 10 bases, with 15 bases of the junction left unmatched. The CDR3 reads CSVPRRDYGDEQFF. The CDR3 region has the DNA TGCAGCGTCCCCCGGCGGGACTACGGGGACGAGCAGTTCTTC.

The rearrangement links TRBV4-2 to TRBJ2-5, with TRBD2 identical over 8 bases. Trimming took 1 base from V and 4 from J; bases not matched to a gene: 2. The germline V gene has CDR1 LGHNA and CDR2 YNFKEQ. CDR3 size: 14 residues. For the CDR3, the DNA is TGTGCCAGCAGCCAAGGACTAGCGAGAGAGACCCAGTACTTC. Protein sequence: CASSQGLARETQYF.

The chain has TRBV6-1 and TRBJ1-5; TRBD1 aligns across 7 bases. The CDR3 consists of 15 residues. Germline lookup yields CDR1 MNHNS and CDR2 SASEGT. V lost 1 base and J lost 5; bases outside the gene matches: 5. This chain's CDR3 is CASSEGQGGYQPQHF. Here the CDR3 DNA reads TGTGCCAGCAGTGAAGGACAGGGAGGATATCAGCCCCAGCATTTT.

This chain connects TRBV28 to TRBJ1-1; D not certain. Looked up from germline, CDR1 is MDHEN and CDR2 is SYDVKM. Between the trimmed V and J ends, which lost 5 bases and 5 bases, there was a span of 18 bases. The CDR3 runs to 15 residues. CDR3 DNA sequence: TGTGCCAGCAGTCAACCTGGGATGGGCGGGACTGAAGCTTTCTTT. Amino acids: CASSQPGMGGTEAFF.

This chain connects TRBV4-2 to TRBJ1-4; TRBD1 matches at 11 bases. This CDR3 comprises 16 residues. J lost 4 bases, V lost 0 bases, and 1 base had no gene match. Looked up from germline, CDR1 is LGHNA and CDR2 is YNFKEQ. For the CDR3, the DNA is TGTGCCAGCAGCCAAGACGGGACAGGGGGTAATGAAAAACTGTTTTTT. Protein sequence: CASSQDGTGGNEKLFF.

The genes are TRBV11-1 and TRBJ2-3, with 9 bases identical to TRBD1. Germline values: CDR1 SGHAT, CDR2 FQDESV (reference sequence). The CDR3 is 16 amino acids. Trimming at V came to 5 bases and at J to 2 bases, leaving 8 bases not matched to a gene. The CDR3 protein is CASSHAGTGNTDTQYF. The CDR3, as DNA: TGTGCCAGCAGCCACGCCGGGACAGGGAACACAGATACGCAGTATTTT.

The rearrangement links TRBV5-1 to TRBJ2-1; a possible D gene is TRBD2 (7 bases). This CDR3 is built from 16 residues. V shed 4 bases and J shed 7 bases, with 21 bases lying between them. From germline, CDR1 is SGHRS and CDR2 YFSETQ. CDR3 loop: CASSPPLAEGGNEQFF. The CDR3 region has the DNA TGCGCCAGCAGCCCTCCCCTAGCTGAGGGGGGGAATGAGCAGTTCTTC.

V and J are TRBV18 and TRBJ1-3; TRBD1 agrees at 8 bases. This CDR3 contains 14 residues. Germline CDR1 and CDR2: KGHSH and LQKENI. Trimming removed 6 bases from V and 8 bases from J; junction bases left unmatched: 9. The CDR3 is CASSSTGVKDTIYF. The CDR3 region has the DNA TGTGCCAGCTCCTCGACAGGGGTGAAGGACACCATATATTTT.

The chain combines TRBV5-1 with TRBJ2-7; 7 bases map to TRBD1. The CDR3 totals 14 residues. With 4 bases clipped from V and 5 bases from J, the junction kept 9 bases outside the gene matches. In germline, CDR1 is SGHRS, CDR2 YFSETQ. CDR3: CASSIGQETNEQYF. For the CDR3, the DNA is TGCGCCAGCAGCATCGGACAGGAGACTAACGAGCAGTACTTC. Full variable domain (rest looked up from reference TRBV5-1 and TRBJ2-7): KAGVTQTPRYLIKTRGQQVTLSCSPISGHRSVSWYQQTPGQGLQFLFEYFSETQRNKGNFPGRFSGRQFSNSRSEMNVSTLELGDSALYLCASSIGQETNEQYFGPGTRLTVT.

This clone has only a few counts. The rearrangement uses TRBV6-5 and TRBJ1-3, with D perhaps matching TRBD1 (6 bases). The length of the CDR3 is 15 residues. Germline V gives CDR1 MNHEY, CDR2 SVGAGI. The V gene lost 5 bases and the J gene lost 0 bases, with 11 bases spanning the gap. CDR3 amino acids: CASSPVDSSGNTIYF. CDR3 in DNA: TGTGCCAGCAGTCCGGTGGACAGCTCTGGAAACACCATATATTTT.